This section outlines one T cell receptor (beta chain) sequence together with its context. The antigen is not known. In the same sample, other DNA sequences code for this CDR3. Cells designated naive CD8 were CD45RO-negative and were positively selected for CCR7, with terminally differentiated effector memory CD45RA+ cells excluded. This sample was included in a study of shared clonotypes between healthy human individuals. The CDR3 sequence is 15 residues long. CDR1 is SGDLS and CDR2 is YYNGEE in the germline V gene. Trimming took 1 base from V and 5 from J, leaving 12 bases between them. Using immunoSEQ multiplex PCR, the repertoire was profiled, and TCRdb retains in-frame clones only, with some absent. This table has over 2,000,000 clones, around 95% appearing once. Study outcomes and limitations: Clonotypes not shared had lower generation probabilities than those common to all four donors.

The sequence was collected from a man aged 18 to 30 in good health. Some clones in this sample may be carry-over from other donors' samples. Source material: naive CD8+ T cells from PBMCs. The gene calls are TRBV9 and TRBJ2-2; possibly TRBD1 for D (7 bases). CDR3 loop: CASSVRTGGTGELFF. The CDR3 DNA reads TGTGCCAGCAGCGTAAGGACAGGAGGGACCGGGGAGCTGTTTTTT.